Below are 21 T cell receptor beta chains sequenced from a single sample in a study of T cell responses to AZD1222 COVID-19 vaccine. The repertoire was sequenced with immunoSEQ multiplex PCR; TCRdb's copy has only in-frame clones and lacks some. This table holds 120,000 to 150,000 clones, 80% to 85% found once. The sample in question was peripheral blood, obtained on day 0 of MenACWY control vaccination. These receptors were collected from an adult in good health.

The chain employs TRBV18 and TRBJ1-2; no clear D gene. CDR1 KGHSH and CDR2 LQKENI come from the germline V gene. The CDR3 runs to 12 residues. Trimming removed 3 bases at V and 4 bases at J, with 6 bases between. As DNA, the CDR3 is TGTGCCAGCTCACCGGATAGCTATGGCTACACCTTC. Its translation is CASSPDSYGYTF.

The rearrangement links TRBV19 to TRBJ1-4, with 8 bases lining up with TRBD1. The J segment lost 8 bases and the V segment lost 3 bases, leaving 8 bases of the junction unmatched. Germline CDR1 is LNHDA and CDR2 is SQIVND (reference sequence). The CDR3 is 15 residues long. CDR3 region: CASSIPGQGKEKLFF. DNA for the CDR3: TGTGCCAGTAGTATCCCAGGACAGGGCAAGGAAAAACTGTTTTTT.

As regards this clone: Other DNA sequences within the sample encode an identical CDR3. V and J are TRBV14 and TRBJ2-1; no reliable D call. Looked up from germline, CDR1 is SGHDN and CDR2 is FVKESK. Trimming left V 4 bases short and J 5 bases short, with 6 bases between. This CDR3 has 12 residues. The CDR3 protein is CASSPSHNEQFF. The CDR3 nucleotides are TGTGCCAGCAGCCCTTCTCACAATGAGCAGTTCTTC.

The table lists this clone with a few counts. The CDR3 protein is CASSPLAQGNSESPLHF. Here the CDR3 DNA reads TGTGCCAGCTCACCTCTCGCACAGGGTAATTCGGAATCACCCCTCCACTTT. The V gene is TRBV18, the J gene TRBJ1-6, with D tentatively TRBD1 (6 bases). V gave up 3 bases and J gave up 10 bases, with 22 bases separating them. This CDR3 contains 17 residues. The germline gives CDR1 KGHSH, CDR2 LQKENI.

The V gene is TRBV19, the J gene TRBJ2-1, with unresolved D. Germline CDR1 reads LNHDA; CDR2 reads SQIVND (reference sequence). The CDR3 covers 13 residues. V lost 8 bases and J lost 9, with 17 bases in between. Here the CDR3 reads CASCPTSFGEQFF. CDR3 in DNA: TGTGCCAGTTGTCCGACTTCCTTTGGTGAGCAGTTCTTC. The full variable domain, in which reference TRBV19 and TRBJ2-1 provide the parts outside the CDR3, is DGGITQSPKYLFRKEGQNVTLSCEQNLNHDAMYWYRQDPGQGLRLIYYSQIVNDFQKGDIAEGYSVSREKKESFPLTVTSAQKNPTAFYLCASCPTSFGEQFFGPGTRLTVL.

This clone was detected once. The chain couples TRBV29-1 to TRBJ2-1; no reliable D call. There are 12 residues in the CDR3. From germline, CDR1 is SQVTM and CDR2 ANQGSEA. Trimming stripped 3 bases from V and 8 bases from J, with 11 bases between. This CDR3 is CSVEWGIHEQFF. The CDR3 region has the DNA TGCAGCGTTGAGTGGGGTATACATGAGCAGTTCTTC.

The chain employs TRBV11-2 and TRBJ2-4; 8 bases line up with TRBD1. J lost 8 bases, V lost 3 bases, and 3 bases had no gene match. This CDR3 has 13 amino acids. Germline V lookup: CDR1 SGHAT, CDR2 FQNNGV. In nucleotides, the CDR3 is TGTGCCAGCAGCTTCTACAGGGGGGACATTCAGTACTTC. It is translated as CASSFYRGDIQYF. The full variable domain, rest sourced from reference TRBV11-2 and TRBJ2-4, is EAGVAQSPRYKIIEKRQSVAFWCNPISGHATLYWYQQILGQGPKLLIQFQNNGVVDDSQLPKDRFSAERLKGVDSTLKIQPAKLEDSAVYLCASSFYRGDIQYFGAGTRLSVL.

The V gene is TRBV30, the J gene TRBJ1-6; the D gene is possibly TRBD1 (5 bases). The CDR3 has 12 residues. Germline assignment: CDR1 GTSNPN and CDR2 SVGIG (reference sequence). Trimming shortened V by 3 bases and J by 10 bases, and 10 bases separated the two germline ends. CDR3 protein: CAWSRRGSPLHF. The CDR3 bases are TGTGCCTGGAGCCGTCGGGGCTCACCCCTCCACTTT. Full variable domain (rest looked up from reference TRBV30 and TRBJ1-6): SQTIHQWPATLVQPVGSPLSLECTVEGTSNPNLYWYRQAAGRGLQLLFYSVGIGQISSEVPQNLSASRPQDRQFILSSKKLLLSDSGFYLCAWSRRGSPLHFGNGTRLTVT.

This rearrangement joins TRBV18 to TRBJ1-4; 7 positions agree with TRBD1. After removal of 3 bases from V and 6 bases from J, the junction contained 1 base not matched to a gene. The germline gives CDR1 KGHSH, CDR2 LQKENI. CDR3 length equals 13 residues. Here the CDR3 reads CASSPDRDEKLFF. As DNA, the CDR3 is TGTGCCAGCTCACCCGACAGGGATGAAAAACTGTTTTTT. The full variable domain, its missing parts supplied by reference TRBV18 and TRBJ1-4, is NAGVMQNPRHLVRRRGQEARLRCSPMKGHSHVYWYRQLPEEGLKFMVYLQKENIIDESGMPKERFSAEFPKEGPSILRIQQVVRGDSAAYFCASSPDRDEKLFFGSGTQLSVL.

This chain links TRBV25-1 with TRBJ2-1; 9 positions agree with TRBD1. The CDR3 covers 18 residues. Trimming at V came to 3 bases and at J to 4 bases, leaving 13 bases not matched to a gene. The germline V gene has CDR1 MGHDK and CDR2 SYGVNS. DNA for the CDR3: TGTGCCAGCAGTGACGCTCGGTTGGGGACAGGGACATACAATGAGCAGTTCTTC. Amino acid sequence: CASSDARLGTGTYNEQFF.

The V call is TRBV6-5, the J call TRBJ1-1; D is ambiguous. This CDR3 is built from 13 residues. Per germline, CDR1 MNHEY and CDR2 SVGAGI. V was clipped by 2 bases and J by 3 bases, with 7 bases between them. CDR3 sequence: CASSYARHTEAFF. The CDR3 region has the DNA TGTGCCAGCAGTTACGCCAGACACACTGAAGCTTTCTTT.

The rearrangement links TRBV27 to TRBJ2-1, with D possibly being TRBD2 (6 bases). Germline V gives CDR1 MNHEY, CDR2 SMNVEV (reference sequence). V lost 5 bases and J 2 bases, leaving 16 bases between the germline ends. The CDR3 extends over 16 amino acids. The CDR3 sequence is CASSPFGGAAYNEQFF. The CDR3 DNA sequence: TGTGCCAGCAGTCCTTTCGGAGGGGCGGCCTACAATGAGCAGTTCTTC.

The chain recombines TRBV2 with TRBJ1-2; 9 positions match TRBD1. The CDR3 length is 14 residues. The germline gives CDR1 SNHLY, CDR2 FYNNEI. V was pared by 3 bases and J by 2 bases, with 1 base of the junction left unmatched. The CDR3 sequence: CASSDGQGNYGYTF. The CDR3 DNA is TGTGCCAGCAGTGACGGACAGGGGAACTATGGCTACACCTTC.

This clone was observed a handful of times. The J gene is TRBJ1-1, the V gene TRBV28; perhaps TRBD1 as D (5 bases). Germline CDR1 and CDR2: MDHEN and SYDVKM. Trimming cost V 5 bases and J 0 bases, with 19 bases left between them. The CDR3 is made up of 17 amino acids. The CDR3 region is CASSPRQRGGMNTEAFF. CDR3 nucleotide sequence: TGTGCCAGCAGTCCTCGACAGAGAGGTGGCATGAACACTGAAGCTTTCTTT.

The chain couples TRBV6-5 to TRBJ2-5, with 8 bases that match TRBD2. The CDR3 contains 15 residues. V was pared by 4 bases and J by 3 bases, with 7 bases of the junction left unmatched. Germline loops: CDR1 MNHEY, CDR2 SVGAGI. The DNA for the CDR3 is TGTGCCAGCAGTTCGCGGGGGGCATTCGAAGAGACCCAGTACTTC. It codes for CASSSRGAFEETQYF.

This clone was recorded a few times. The V call is TRBV3-1 (or the pseudogene TRBV3-2), the J call TRBJ1-2, with D unclear. Deletions cut 0 bases from V and 2 bases from J, with 7 bases between. CDR3 length: 14 residues. Per germline, CDR1 LGHDT and CDR2 YNNKEL (reference sequence). CDR3 coding DNA: TGTGCCAGCAGCCAAGAACACAGAAACTATGGCTACACCTTC. Protein sequence: CASSQEHRNYGYTF.

This clone was detected once. The chain is built from TRBV19 and TRBJ2-1; 7 positions agree with TRBD2. CDR3 size: 14 residues. From germline, CDR1 is LNHDA and CDR2 SQIVND (reference sequence). The trim removed 7 bases at V and 10 bases at J, leaving 13 bases unmatched. The CDR3: CASTLWGGSWEQFF. CDR3 DNA sequence: TGTGCCAGTACCCTTTGGGGGGGGAGCTGGGAGCAGTTCTTC.

This chain connects TRBV19 to TRBJ2-5; D may be TRBD1 (5 bases). V lost 4 bases and J lost 5, with 11 bases in between. Germline lookup yields CDR1 LNHDA and CDR2 SQIVND (reference sequence). The CDR3 runs to 13 residues. Here the CDR3 DNA reads TGTGCCAGTAGTAGGGATAGGGGTGAGACCCAGTACTTC. It codes for CASSRDRGETQYF.

This sequence joins TRBV6-2 or TRBV6-3 and TRBJ1-4, with a possible D match to TRBD1 (5 bases). The CDR3 has 15 residues. Trimming cost V 2 bases and J 7 bases, with 14 bases left between them. Germline V gene sequence: CDR1 MNHEY, CDR2 SVGEGT. The CDR3 is CASSYTTVSGEKLFF. The CDR3 DNA is TGTGCCAGCAGTTACACGACAGTATCGGGTGAAAAACTGTTTTTT.

The chain carries TRBV14 and TRBJ2-2; 8 bases agree with TRBD1. Per the germline V gene, CDR1 is SGHDN and CDR2 is FVKESK. Losses at the gene ends were 4 bases for V and 5 bases for J; bases not matched to a gene: 12. This CDR3 has 17 residues. The CDR3 nucleotides read TGTGCCAGCAGCCGCGGACAGGGAAGTGTAAGGACCGGGGAGCTGTTTTTT. Protein sequence: CASSRGQGSVRTGELFF.

J is TRBJ1-5 and V is TRBV7-7; D uncertain. The CDR3 runs 14 residues. Trimming removed 5 bases from V and 4 bases from J, with 12 bases in between. Germline V gene data show CDR1 as SSHAT and CDR2 as FNYEAQ (reference sequence). The CDR3 nucleotides read TGTGCCAGCAGCACTACAGAACCGAATCAGCCCCAGCATTTT. This gives the protein CASSTTEPNQPQHF.